These 21 T cell receptor beta chains were sequenced from one sample in a study of cytomegalovirus exposure and HLA in healthy donors. Primers included in the PCR were 60 Vbeta and 13 Jbeta primers. Generated by immunoSEQ multiplex PCR, the TCRdb table keeps only in-frame clones and is missing some. The data hold 160,000 or so clones, with 82% observed a single time. Material for sequencing was PBMCs. The receptors originated from a woman in her forties or fifties in good health and CMV-seronegative.

The CDR3 protein is CASSTRTNTGELFF. As DNA, the CDR3 is TGTGCCAGCAGCACCCGAACTAACACCGGGGAGCTGTTTTTT. V is TRBV14 and J is TRBJ2-2, with no clear D. Germline CDR1 and CDR2: SGHDN and FVKESK. With 5 bases removed from V and 2 bases from J, the gap between germline ends came to 9 bases. CDR3 length: 14 residues.

The chain couples TRBV25-1 to TRBJ2-7; 8 positions match TRBD1. Germline V CDR1 and CDR2: MGHDK, SYGVNS. The CDR3 covers 17 residues. The junction had 12 bases not matched to a gene; V was cut back by 2 bases and J by 3 bases. The CDR3 reads CASSEGIGRGRFYEQYF. DNA of the CDR3: TGTGCCAGCAGTGAAGGTATCGGCAGGGGGCGCTTCTACGAGCAGTACTTC.

The CDR3 coding sequence is TGTGCCAGCTCACGGACGGAACGAGGACAGGGCCCCCTCTACGAGCAGTACTTC. Its protein is CASSRTERGQGPLYEQYF. V gene TRBV18 combines with J gene TRBJ2-5; TRBD1 matches at 8 bases. The J call may be in error: the DNA end matches TRBJ2-7 better. The CDR3 is made up of 18 amino acids. Germline-derived CDR1 and CDR2 are KGHSH and LQKENI.

The V and J genes are TRBV7-2 and TRBJ2-2; tentative D call: TRBD2 (6 bases). Germline V gene lookup returns CDR1 SGHTA and CDR2 FQGNSA. V shed 1 base and J shed 6 bases, with 9 bases lying between them. This CDR3 has 14 amino acids. CDR3 amino acids: CASSLGLASGELFF. The CDR3 region has the DNA TGTGCCAGCAGCTTAGGGCTAGCGTCCGGGGAGCTGTTTTTT.

V and J are TRBV2 and TRBJ1-5, with D unclear. The CDR3 is made up of 12 amino acids. V dropped 2 bases and J dropped 7 bases, with 6 bases sitting between them. Germline V gives CDR1 SNHLY, CDR2 FYNNEI. CDR3 coding DNA: TGTGCCAGCAGTGAAAATCGGCAGCCCCAGCATTTT. Amino acid sequence: CASSENRQPQHF.

The CDR3 spells CACTGYTSYEQYF. CDR3 sequence (DNA): TGTGCCTGTACAGGCTACACTTCCTACGAGCAGTACTTC. The chain has TRBV30 and TRBJ2-7; D is possibly TRBD1 (5 bases). Germline loops: CDR1 GTSNPN, CDR2 SVGIG (reference sequence). The CDR3 has 13 residues. V dropped 6 bases and J dropped 1 base, with 13 bases sitting between them.

The chain links TRBV30 to TRBJ2-1; 7 nucleotides line up with TRBD1. The length of the CDR3 is 14 residues. The germline V gene encodes CDR1 GTSNPN and CDR2 SVGIG (reference sequence). V lost 7 bases to trimming and J lost 3 bases; unmatched junction nucleotides: 9. This chain's CDR3 is CASHRDRVYNEQFF. Here the CDR3 DNA reads TGTGCCTCCCACCGGGACAGAGTCTACAATGAGCAGTTCTTC.

This clone was observed a single time. The chain combines TRBV15 with TRBJ1-2; the D is unclear. V lost 5 bases, J lost 3 bases, and 13 bases lay in between. Germline assignment: CDR1 LNHNV and CDR2 YYDKDF (reference sequence). The CDR3 sequence is 14 residues long. The DNA of the CDR3 is TGTGCCACCAGCGGGCGGGCCCGAGACTATGGCTACACCTTC. Protein sequence: CATSGRARDYGYTF.

For the CDR3, the DNA is TGTGCCAGCAGCCCCAGGGGGCGAGCAGCCTATGGCTACACCTTC. Encoded protein: CASSPRGRAAYGYTF. J is TRBJ1-2 and V is TRBV7-8; TRBD1 aligns across 8 bases. CDR1 and CDR2 (germline): SGHVS, FQNEAQ. The CDR3 has 15 amino acids. J gave up 4 bases and V 5 bases, and 9 bases lay outside the gene matches.

The chain is built from TRBV9 and TRBJ2-3; the match to TRBD2 covers 12 bases. The CDR3 has 15 amino acids. The V and J ends lost 4 bases and 3 bases, in that order; junction bases with no gene match: 3. The germline V gene encodes CDR1 SGDLS and CDR2 YYNGEE. This CDR3 is CASSRTSGKTDTQYF. CDR3 DNA: TGTGCCAGCAGCAGGACTAGCGGGAAGACAGATACGCAGTATTTT.

This clone was observed a single time. The rearrangement links TRBV6-5 to TRBJ2-5; perhaps TRBD2 as D (6 bases). Trimming removed 8 bases from V and 3 bases from J, with 10 bases in between. Looked up from germline, CDR1 is MNHEY and CDR2 is SVGAGI. CDR3 length: 12 residues. Written as DNA, the CDR3 is TGTGCCAGCCGGGGGTACGAAGAGACCCAGTACTTC. Protein product: CASRGYEETQYF.

V is TRBV30 and J is TRBJ1-5; no firm D call. CDR3 size: 14 residues. Trimming cost V 0 bases and J 2 bases, with 8 bases left between them. Germline-derived CDR1 and CDR2 are GTSNPN and SVGIG (reference sequence). The CDR3 DNA reads as TGTGCCTGGAGTGTAAATCTTGGCAATCAGCCCCAGCATTTT. Protein product: CAWSVNLGNQPQHF. The full variable domain, rest sourced from reference TRBV30 and TRBJ1-5, is SQTIHQWPATLVQPVGSPLSLECTVEGTSNPNLYWYRQAAGRGLQLLFYSVGIGQISSEVPQNLSASRPQDRQFILSSKKLLLSDSGFYLCAWSVNLGNQPQHFGDGTRLSIL.

This clone was seen more than once but under ten times. Other DNA variants within this sample encode the same CDR3. This chain uses TRBV28 with TRBJ2-1; 12 nucleotides line up with TRBD1. With V trimmed by 4 bases and J by 12 bases, 13 bases remained unmatched. This CDR3 has 16 residues. Germline V CDR1 and CDR2: MDHEN, SYDVKM. The CDR3 DNA is TGTGCCAGCAGTTCCAGCGGGACAGGGGGCCCCTGGGGGCAGTTCTTC. This encodes CASSSSGTGGPWGQFF.

CDR3 residues: CASSVGAGEPYEQYF. The CDR3 region has the DNA TGTGCCAGCAGCGTAGGTGCAGGGGAACCCTACGAGCAGTACTTC. V is TRBV9 and J is TRBJ2-5, with D possibly matching TRBD1 (6 bases). The J call may be faulty, since TRBJ2-7 better matches the DNA end. CDR3 length equals 15 residues. CDR1 and CDR2 from the germline V gene are SGDLS and YYNGEE.

The chain recombines TRBV5-1 with TRBJ2-3, with TRBD2 identical over 10 bases. CDR1 is SGHRS and CDR2 is YFSETQ in the germline V gene. Trimming cost V 0 bases and J 1 base; bases outside gene matches: 8. This CDR3 has 18 amino acids. The CDR3: CASSLVGVGTSGTDTQYF. In nucleotides, the CDR3 is TGCGCCAGCAGCTTGGTGGGAGTAGGGACTAGCGGCACAGATACGCAGTATTTT.

This clone was counted once. The rearrangement links TRBV27 to TRBJ1-4; 7 positions match TRBD1. CDR3 length: 13 amino acids. Germline V gene sequence: CDR1 MNHEY, CDR2 SMNVEV (reference sequence). The J segment lost 14 bases and the V segment lost 2 bases, leaving 8 bases of the junction unmatched. The CDR3 here is CASSLKTGMGLFF. The CDR3 DNA reads TGTGCCAGCAGTTTAAAGACAGGGATGGGCCTGTTTTTT. The full variable domain, in which reference TRBV27 and TRBJ1-4 provide the parts outside the CDR3, is EAQVTQNPRYLITVTGKKLTVTCSQNMNHEYMSWYRQDPGLGLRQIYYSMNVEVTDKGDVPEGYKVSRKEKRNFPLILESPSPNQTSLYFCASSLKTGMGLFFGSGTQLSVL.

This sequence joins TRBV5-1 and TRBJ2-3; TRBD2 matches 7 bases. The germline V gene has CDR1 SGHRS and CDR2 YFSETQ. The CDR3 loop spans 14 amino acids. The trim removed 0 bases at V and 2 bases at J, leaving 0 bases unmatched. CDR3 protein: CASSLGLATDTQYF. The CDR3 DNA reads TGCGCCAGCAGCTTGGGACTAGCCACAGATACGCAGTATTTT.

The chain employs TRBV28 and TRBJ2-5; 11 bases match TRBD2. The J call is doubtful: the DNA matches TRBJ2-7 better. This CDR3 has 16 amino acids. Germline V gene data show CDR1 as MDHEN and CDR2 as SYDVKM. The CDR3 DNA reads TGTGCCAGCAGGACACTCCTAGCGGGGGGCCTCTACGAGCAGTACTTC. Translating gives CASRTLLAGGLYEQYF.

The CDR3 DNA reads TGTGCCAGCAGTTGGACAGGGAGGTTCACTGAAGCTTTCTTT. It encodes CASSWTGRFTEAFF. The V gene is TRBV6-1, the J gene TRBJ1-1; 8 nucleotides agree with TRBD1. With V trimmed by 5 bases and J by 4 bases, 6 bases remained unmatched. The CDR3 is 14 amino acids. CDR1 and CDR2 (germline): MNHNS, SASEGT.

The chain combines TRBV5-1 with TRBJ2-7; no clear D gene. The CDR3 is made up of 11 amino acids. V was shortened by 3 bases and J by 2 bases, with 3 bases between the two germline ends. Germline lookup yields CDR1 SGHRS and CDR2 YFSETQ. The CDR3 region is CASSSAYEQYF. CDR3 DNA sequence: TGCGCCAGCAGCTCGGCCTACGAGCAGTACTTC. Variable domain in full (rest from reference TRBV5-1 and TRBJ2-7): KAGVTQTPRYLIKTRGQQVTLSCSPISGHRSVSWYQQTPGQGLQFLFEYFSETQRNKGNFPGRFSGRQFSNSRSEMNVSTLELGDSALYLCASSSAYEQYFGPGTRLTVT.

V gene TRBV28 combines with J gene TRBJ1-6; 7 nucleotides match TRBD1. The CDR3 sequence is 17 residues long. With V trimmed by 4 bases and J by 3 bases, 9 bases remained unmatched. CDR1 MDHEN and CDR2 SYDVKM come from the germline V gene. In nucleotides, the CDR3 is TGTGCCAGCAGTTCACAACAGGGGCTACTCTATAATTCACCCCTCCACTTT. This sequence encodes CASSSQQGLLYNSPLHF. The full variable domain, with the rest looked up from reference TRBV28 and TRBJ1-6, is DVKVTQSSRYLVKRTGEKVFLECVQDMDHENMFWYRQDPGLGLRLIYFSYDVKMKEKGDIPEGYSVSREKKERFSLILESASTNQTSMYLCASSSQQGLLYNSPLHFGNGTRLTVT.